This record covers a single T cell receptor beta chain. This clonotype was picked up many times. The target of this receptor is not known. Base qualities are not provided; no much larger clone lies one nucleotide away. This record belongs to a study of CD8 T cells in ankylosing spondylitis (dated by TCRdb to about 2017). Study-level background: The study profiled T cell receptor beta repertoires in healthy donors and ankylosing spondylitis patients to find disease-linked TCR variants. The full study cohort was made up of about 24 ankylosing spondylitis patients and about a hundred healthy donors. Peripheral blood was sampled, and synovial fluid was also collected from ankylosing spondylitis patients. The study at large found these results: Blood from ankylosing spondylitis patients appeared to be characterized by a TCR beta motif composed of roughly eight highly homologous amino acid variants. Some TCR beta motif variants had previously been reported in synovial fluid and blood of reactive arthritis patients, which suggested common disease-initiation mechanisms. The disease-linked clones were reported as significantly enriched in matched synovial fluid samples from ankylosing spondylitis patients. The disease-linked clones showed a CD8+ phenotype and occurred at relatively low frequencies in peripheral blood.

Sequencing took place on an Illumina HiSeq 2500. Quantitative 5'-RACE with molecular barcodes was used to prepare TCR beta libraries. The authors' analysis ran thus. A new computational method, built on a probabilistic model of VDJ rearrangement, was used to identify disease-linked TCR variants. The public reads were reprocessed in TCRdb via fastp at Q25 and MiXCR, keeping in-frame beta chains. Rows merge per CDR3 protein into single entries with the most common DNA and genes. These V and J calls originate from TCRdb's pipeline instead of the authors' own analysis. Recorded for this sample are fewer than 350,000 distinct CDR3 sequences; roughly 10% of them occurred a single time. The ten largest account for roughly 9.1% of the sample. CDR1 and CDR2, looked up from the germline V gene, are MNHEY and SVGAGI. V is shortened by 5 bases, J by 1 base, and the region joining them spans 9 bases. The CDR3 has 14 amino acids, counting the end cysteine and phenylalanine. This entry keeps only the CDR3 DNA: 42 bases, framed from base 1.

This chain joins TRBV6-5 to TRBJ1-3; TRBD1 is possibly the D segment (5 matching bases). The receptor comes from a female donor with ankylosing spondylitis or in good health (not recorded which). The sequenced material came from blood, either unsorted or a sorted T cell fraction (not recorded which). The bases are TGTGCCAGCAGTAACGGGGGTTCTGGAAACACCATATATTTT. Its protein product is CASSNGGSGNTIYF.